Presented here are 2 T cell receptor beta chains from one specimen sequenced in a study of metastatic and nonmetastatic thyroid tumors. No treatment of any kind had been given to any patient before thyroid surgery. Using MiXCR, TCRdb reanalyzed the PCR reads. Of some 10,000 clones in the sample, 28% were seen once. Source material: tumor tissue. The receptor source for this set is a male donor with papillary thyroid cancer or a benign thyroid nodule (not recorded which). Some clones in this sample may be carry-over from other donors' samples.

This clone came up many times. The chain has TRBV4-1 and TRBJ1-2, with TRBD1 as a possible D gene (5 bases). CDR1 and CDR2 (germline): MGHRA, YSYEKL. This CDR3 region has 15 residues. V shed 0 bases and J shed 7 bases, with 15 bases lying between them. The CDR3 sequence: CASSQEKRGVVGYTF. The DNA of the CDR3 is TGCGCCAGCAGCCAAGAAAAGAGGGGAGTTGTTGGCTACACCTTC.

Many counts were recorded for this clone. This chain uses TRBV20-1 with TRBJ2-1; no reliable D call. The CDR3 consists of 15 residues. CDR1 and CDR2 from the germline V gene are DFQATT and SNEGSKA (reference sequence). Trimming left V 0 bases short and J 2 bases short, with 11 bases between. The CDR3 DNA reads TGCAGTGCTAGAGATAGGTCCCGAACCTACAATGAGCAGTTCTTC. This translates into CSARDRSRTYNEQFF.